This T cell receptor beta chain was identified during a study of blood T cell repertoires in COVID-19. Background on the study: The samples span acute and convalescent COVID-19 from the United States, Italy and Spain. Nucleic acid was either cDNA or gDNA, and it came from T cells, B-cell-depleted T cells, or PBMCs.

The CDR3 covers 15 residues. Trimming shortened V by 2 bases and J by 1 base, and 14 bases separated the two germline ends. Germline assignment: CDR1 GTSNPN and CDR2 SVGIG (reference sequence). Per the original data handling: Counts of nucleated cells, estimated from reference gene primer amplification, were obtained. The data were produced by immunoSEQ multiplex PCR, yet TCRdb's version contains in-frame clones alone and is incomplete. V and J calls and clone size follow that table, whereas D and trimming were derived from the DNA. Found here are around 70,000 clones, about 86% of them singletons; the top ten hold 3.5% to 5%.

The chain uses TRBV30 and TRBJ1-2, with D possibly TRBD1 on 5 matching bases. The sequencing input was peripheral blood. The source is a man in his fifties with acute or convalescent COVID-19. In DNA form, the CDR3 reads TGTGCCTGGAGTCTCGGGGGGACCGGTAACTATGGCTACACCTTC. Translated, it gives CAWSLGGTGNYGYTF.